Listed below are T cell receptor beta chains from one sample, sequenced in a study of blood T cell repertoires in COVID-19. The method was immunoSEQ multiplex PCR; TCRdb's version includes in-frame clones alone and lacks a portion of them. The data contain fewer than 450,000 clones, approximately 89% of them singletons. Specimen: peripheral blood. Source of these receptors: a woman aged 45-59 years with COVID-19, enrolled during active disease. CDR3s include the opening cysteine and the closing phenylalanine or tryptophan. The D gene is left open where the match is weak. Some rows mark clone size as missing; the rest say once, few, many or name a class of expanded clone.

d_call: -; clone_size: once; j_call: TRBJ1-2; v_call: TRBV27; cdr3_nt: TGTGCCAGCAGATCAGGGATCTATGGCTACACCTTC; cdr3_aa: CASRSGIYGYTF
d_call: -; clone_size: -; j_call: TRBJ1-1; v_call: TRBV5-1; cdr3_nt: TGCGCCAGCAGCTTGGTCAGGGCGGCTGAAGCTTTCTTT; cdr3_aa: CASSLVRAAEAFF
d_call: TRBD1; clone_size: -; j_call: TRBJ1-4; v_call: TRBV7-2; cdr3_nt: TGTGCCAGCAGCACAATCACCGGGACAGGCCCCGAAAAACTGTTTTTT; cdr3_aa: CASSTITGTGPEKLFF
d_call: TRBD2; clone_size: -; j_call: TRBJ2-5; v_call: TRBV19; cdr3_nt: TGTGCCAGTAGTAACCAGCGGGGGGGCCGAGAGACCCAGTACTTC; cdr3_aa: CASSNQRGGRETQYF
d_call: -; clone_size: -; j_call: TRBJ1-4; v_call: TRBV6-1; cdr3_nt: TGTGCCAGCAGTGACCGCGGCGGGAAGGAAAAACTGTTTTTT; cdr3_aa: CASSDRGGKEKLFF
d_call: TRBD1; clone_size: -; j_call: TRBJ2-7; v_call: TRBV6-5; cdr3_nt: TGTGCCAGCAGTCCCAGGACAGGGGGCGAGCAGTACTTC; cdr3_aa: CASSPRTGGEQYF
d_call: TRBD1; clone_size: -; j_call: TRBJ2-7; v_call: TRBV3-1/TRBV3-2; cdr3_nt: TGTGCCAGCAGCCAGCTACAGGGGGCCTCCTACGAGCAGTACTTC; cdr3_aa: CASSQLQGASYEQYF
d_call: TRBD1; clone_size: -; j_call: TRBJ1-6; v_call: TRBV11-2; cdr3_nt: TGTGCCAGCAGCTTTTCAGGGGGCTTTAGCGCACCCCTCCACTTT; cdr3_aa: CASSFSGGFSAPLHF
d_call: -; clone_size: -; j_call: TRBJ2-1; v_call: TRBV11-2; cdr3_nt: TGTGCCAGCAGCTGGCGGGGCTACAATGAGCAGTTCTTC; cdr3_aa: CASSWRGYNEQFF
d_call: -; clone_size: -; j_call: TRBJ1-2; v_call: TRBV19; cdr3_nt: TGTGCCAGTACCGGGATTGACTATGGCTACACCTTC; cdr3_aa: CASTGIDYGYTF
d_call: -; clone_size: -; j_call: TRBJ1-1; v_call: TRBV2; cdr3_nt: TGTGCCAGCAGTGACGGCGGGGGGGTGAACACTGAAGCTTTCTTT; cdr3_aa: CASSDGGGVNTEAFF
d_call: -; clone_size: -; j_call: TRBJ1-2; v_call: TRBV27; cdr3_nt: TGTGCCAGCAGTCCCAGACAGACCCGTGGCTACACCTTC; cdr3_aa: CASSPRQTRGYTF
d_call: -; clone_size: -; j_call: TRBJ1-5; v_call: TRBV6-5; cdr3_nt: TGTGCCAGCAGTAGGGGGTATAGCAATCAGCCCCAGCATTTT; cdr3_aa: CASSRGYSNQPQHF
d_call: -; clone_size: -; j_call: TRBJ1-1; v_call: TRBV1; cdr3_nt: TGCACCAGCAGCCGTGACAGGGTCCCGAACACTGAAGCTTTCTTT; cdr3_aa: CTSSRDRVPNTEAFF
d_call: TRBD1; clone_size: -; j_call: TRBJ2-7; v_call: TRBV29-1; cdr3_nt: TGCAGCGTTGAGACAGGGAGCTTCCCCTACGAGCAGTACTTC; cdr3_aa: CSVETGSFPYEQYF
d_call: -; clone_size: -; j_call: TRBJ1-2; v_call: TRBV24-1; cdr3_nt: TGTGCCACCAGTGATTCCCCCGGGGAGGGGGAGGATGGCTACACCTTC; cdr3_aa: CATSDSPGEGEDGYTF
d_call: TRBD1; clone_size: once; j_call: TRBJ1-2; v_call: TRBV5-1; cdr3_nt: TGCGCCAGCGGGGACAGCCGGGCTGGCTACACCTTC; cdr3_aa: CASGDSRAGYTF
d_call: TRBD1; clone_size: -; j_call: TRBJ1-2; v_call: TRBV5-1; cdr3_nt: TGCGCCAGCAGCTCCGGGACAGCGGATGGCTATGGCTACACCTTC; cdr3_aa: CASSSGTADGYGYTF
d_call: -; clone_size: few; j_call: TRBJ1-5; v_call: TRBV7-8; cdr3_nt: TGTGCCAGCAGTCCTACAGGGAACAATCAGCCCCAGCATTTT; cdr3_aa: CASSPTGNNQPQHF
d_call: -; clone_size: -; j_call: TRBJ1-1; v_call: TRBV7-2; cdr3_nt: TGTGCCAGCAGCTTAGGGGGACATACGAACACTGAAGCTTTCTTT; cdr3_aa: CASSLGGHTNTEAFF
d_call: -; clone_size: -; j_call: TRBJ1-5; v_call: TRBV18; cdr3_nt: TGTGCCAGCTCACCCACCCAGGGTGCGGGCAATCAGCCCCAGCATTTT; cdr3_aa: CASSPTQGAGNQPQHF
d_call: -; clone_size: -; j_call: TRBJ1-2; v_call: TRBV12-3/TRBV12-4; cdr3_nt: TGTGCCAGCAGTTTAGGAGGGTCTGAAGGCTACACCTTC; cdr3_aa: CASSLGGSEGYTF
d_call: TRBD2; clone_size: -; j_call: TRBJ2-1; v_call: TRBV5-8; cdr3_nt: TGTGCCAGCAGCTTCCCCCCTCGGACTAGCGGGGAACGGAATGAGCAGTTCTTC; cdr3_aa: CASSFPPRTSGERNEQFF
d_call: -; clone_size: -; j_call: TRBJ1-3; v_call: TRBV30; cdr3_nt: TGTGCCTCGAAGCCAGGGGCTGGAAACACCATATATTTT; cdr3_aa: CASKPGAGNTIYF
d_call: -; clone_size: -; j_call: TRBJ1-6; v_call: TRBV18; cdr3_nt: TGTGCCAGCTCACCAAGGACAGCGAGCTCCTATAATTCACCCCTCCACTTT; cdr3_aa: CASSPRTASSYNSPLHF
d_call: -; clone_size: -; j_call: TRBJ1-1; v_call: TRBV10-3; cdr3_nt: TGTGCCATCAGCGGGAGAATGAACACTGAAGCTTTCTTT; cdr3_aa: CAISGRMNTEAFF
d_call: -; clone_size: few; j_call: TRBJ1-5; v_call: TRBV10-3; cdr3_nt: TGTGCCATCAGTGAGTCAGCGCTTGGAGGCATCGGGAATCAGCCCCAGCATTTT; cdr3_aa: CAISESALGGIGNQPQHF
d_call: TRBD1; clone_size: -; j_call: TRBJ1-4; v_call: TRBV18; cdr3_nt: TGTGCCAGCTCTCGGGGACAGGGGGGAGACGAAAAACTGTTTTTT; cdr3_aa: CASSRGQGGDEKLFF
d_call: -; clone_size: -; j_call: TRBJ1-1; v_call: TRBV19; cdr3_nt: TGTGCCAGTAGTATAACAGAGAACACTGAAGCTTTCTTT; cdr3_aa: CASSITENTEAFF
d_call: -; clone_size: once; j_call: TRBJ1-5; v_call: TRBV9; cdr3_nt: TGTGCCAGCAGCGTAGGCGGCATCCTCGGGCAGCCCCAGCATTTT; cdr3_aa: CASSVGGILGQPQHF
d_call: TRBD1; clone_size: once; j_call: TRBJ1-5; v_call: TRBV5-4; cdr3_nt: TGTGCCAGCAGCTCCGACAGGGGTCAGCCCCAGCATTTT; cdr3_aa: CASSSDRGQPQHF
d_call: -; clone_size: -; j_call: TRBJ1-1; v_call: TRBV19; cdr3_nt: TGTGCCAGTAGTATAGAGGTTTTGGGGGCGCGGACTGAAGCTTTCTTT; cdr3_aa: CASSIEVLGARTEAFF
d_call: -; clone_size: -; j_call: TRBJ2-3; v_call: TRBV30; cdr3_nt: TGTGCCTGCAGGGGTCCTAGGAGGACAGATACGCAGTATTTT; cdr3_aa: CACRGPRRTDTQYF
d_call: TRBD1; clone_size: -; j_call: TRBJ1-2; v_call: TRBV2; cdr3_nt: TGTGCCAGCAGTGAGGCGGACAGGGGCTATGGCTACACCTTC; cdr3_aa: CASSEADRGYGYTF
d_call: -; clone_size: -; j_call: TRBJ2-7; v_call: TRBV5-6; cdr3_nt: TGTGCCAGCAGCTTGAGCGGTAGCGTAAGGCATACCTACGAGCAGTACTTC; cdr3_aa: CASSLSGSVRHTYEQYF
d_call: -; clone_size: few; j_call: TRBJ1-5; v_call: TRBV24-1; cdr3_nt: TGTGCCACCAGTGATTTGCAGGATTCACCACCCCGTTATAGCAATCAGCCCCAGCATTTT; cdr3_aa: CATSDLQDSPPRYSNQPQHF
d_call: TRBD1; clone_size: -; j_call: TRBJ1-1; v_call: TRBV6-6; cdr3_nt: TGTGCCAGCAGCCCTCGTGACAGGGTTAATACTGAAGCTTTCTTT; cdr3_aa: CASSPRDRVNTEAFF
d_call: -; clone_size: -; j_call: TRBJ1-4; v_call: TRBV6-6; cdr3_nt: TGTGCCAGCAGTGTCATACAGGGTGGTGAAAAACTGTTTTTT; cdr3_aa: CASSVIQGGEKLFF
d_call: -; clone_size: -; j_call: TRBJ2-5; v_call: TRBV6-5; cdr3_nt: TGTGCCAGCAGGCGGGAGACCCAGTACTTC; cdr3_aa: CASRRETQYF
d_call: -; clone_size: -; j_call: TRBJ2-7; v_call: TRBV6-5; cdr3_nt: TGTGCCAGCAGCCACCCCCAGGGGGGTTCCTACGAGCAGTACTTC; cdr3_aa: CASSHPQGGSYEQYF
d_call: TRBD1; clone_size: once; j_call: TRBJ1-2; v_call: TRBV18; cdr3_nt: TGTGCCAGCTCACCATCCCGGGACAGGGTATCAGCTAACTATGGCTACACCTTC; cdr3_aa: CASSPSRDRVSANYGYTF
d_call: -; clone_size: -; j_call: TRBJ2-7; v_call: TRBV5-1; cdr3_nt: TGCGCCAGCAGTCCCGGGGTTAGCTCCTACGAGCAGTACTTC; cdr3_aa: CASSPGVSSYEQYF
d_call: -; clone_size: -; j_call: TRBJ2-5; v_call: TRBV5-1; cdr3_nt: TGCGCCAGCAGCTTGGGGGCCAGAACGAAAGAGACCCAGTACTTC; cdr3_aa: CASSLGARTKETQYF
d_call: -; clone_size: -; j_call: TRBJ1-2; v_call: TRBV18; cdr3_nt: TGTGCCAGCTCACCACCGAAGGGAGGCTATGGCTACACCTTC; cdr3_aa: CASSPPKGGYGYTF
d_call: TRBD1; clone_size: -; j_call: TRBJ1-2; v_call: TRBV29-1; cdr3_nt: TGCAGCGCCCGACCCACAGGGGGGTATGGCTACACCTTC; cdr3_aa: CSARPTGGYGYTF
d_call: -; clone_size: -; j_call: TRBJ1-1; v_call: TRBV6-6; cdr3_nt: TGTGCCAGCAGTACTTGGACCGCGGGAACGACTGAAGCTTTCTTT; cdr3_aa: CASSTWTAGTTEAFF
d_call: TRBD2; clone_size: -; j_call: TRBJ2-5; v_call: TRBV24-1; cdr3_nt: TGTGCCACCAGCGCCTCCGGGGAGGGTAGGGAGACCCAGTACTTC; cdr3_aa: CATSASGEGRETQYF
d_call: -; clone_size: -; j_call: TRBJ2-3; v_call: TRBV9; cdr3_nt: TGTGCCAGCAGCGATCAGGATACGCAGTATTTT; cdr3_aa: CASSDQDTQYF
d_call: -; clone_size: -; j_call: TRBJ1-1; v_call: TRBV7-9; cdr3_nt: TGTGCCAGCAGCTTAAAGGGGGTCGGGTTCACTGAAGCTTTCTTT; cdr3_aa: CASSLKGVGFTEAFF
d_call: -; clone_size: -; j_call: TRBJ1-2; v_call: TRBV19; cdr3_nt: TGTGCCAGTAGTGATCACGGGTTCACTGCTGACTATGGCTACACCTTC; cdr3_aa: CASSDHGFTADYGYTF
d_call: TRBD2; clone_size: -; j_call: TRBJ2-2; v_call: TRBV9; cdr3_nt: TGTGCCAGCAGCACCCCCGGGGGGGGGACCAACACCGGGGAGCTGTTTTTT; cdr3_aa: CASSTPGGGTNTGELFF